The entry that follows covers one T cell receptor (beta chain) sequence. Antigen: not known. Using immunoSEQ multiplex PCR, the repertoire was profiled, and TCRdb retains in-frame clones only, with some absent. The repertoire includes some 64,000 clones, 90% to 95% of them detected once, and around 20% sits in the top ten. This entry comes from a study of OX40 agonist ivuxolimab in advanced cancers. Study summary: Ivuxolimab was administered intravenously to patients at 0.01 to 10 mg/kg every 2 weeks. Points from the study as a whole: Which antigen the expanded peripheral T cells recognized is unknown. Researchers report that CD8+ T cells had, on average, more expanded clones than CD4+.

J gave up 8 bases and V 4 bases, and 9 bases lay outside the gene matches. The germline CDR1 and CDR2 sequences are MGHRA and YSYEKL. The CDR3 is 15 amino acids. The chain couples TRBV4-1 to TRBJ2-1, with 9 bases lining up with TRBD1. This clonotype originated in an adult with an advanced solid tumor such as melanoma, head and neck, liver or kidney cancer. The starting material was CD4+ or CD8+ T cells sorted from blood, obtained in a trial of the OX40 agonist ivuxolimab. In nucleotides, the CDR3 is TGCGCCAGCAGCCCTCCCGGGACAGGGATTGATGAGCAGTTCTTC. Encoded protein: CASSPPGTGIDEQFF.